The T cell receptor (beta chain) described here comes from a study of beta chain features in type 1 diabetes. Overall study findings and caveats: In every one of the four CD4+ subsets, TCRB CDR3s were moderately but significantly shorter in Type 1 diabetes patients. Among type 1 diabetes patients, VDJ junctions had fewer insertions and more deletions.

The entirety of the isolated RNA underwent reverse transcription, so expressed TCRB transcripts were sequenced. Assay: immunoSEQ multiplex PCR; the TCRdb copy retains only in-frame clones and omits some. The profile covers some 700,000 clones, with roughly 13% appearing a single time and roughly 0.022% taken by the ten largest. V dropped 6 bases and J dropped 0 bases, with 11 bases sitting between them. The CDR3 covers 15 residues. In germline, CDR1 is MGHRA, CDR2 YSYEKL. This clone was found a few times. Its antigen is still unknown. Sample: naive CD4+ T cells from blood. The chain employs TRBV4-1 and TRBJ2-2; TRBD2 is a possible D gene (6 bases). The receptor comes from a man between 18 and 29 years old with type 1 diabetes. CDR3 coding DNA: TGCGCCAGCAGGCGGGACGGGGCGAACACCGGGGAGCTGTTTTTT. The encoded protein is CASRRDGANTGELFF.